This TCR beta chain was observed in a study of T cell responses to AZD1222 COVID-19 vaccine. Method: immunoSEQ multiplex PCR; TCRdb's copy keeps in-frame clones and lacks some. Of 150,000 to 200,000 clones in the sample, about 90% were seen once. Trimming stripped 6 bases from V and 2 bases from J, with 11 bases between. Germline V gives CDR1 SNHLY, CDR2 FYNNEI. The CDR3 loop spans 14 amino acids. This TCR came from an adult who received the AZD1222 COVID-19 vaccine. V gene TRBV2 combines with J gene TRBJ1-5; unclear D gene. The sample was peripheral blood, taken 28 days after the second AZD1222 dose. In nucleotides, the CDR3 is TGTGCCAGCAGCCGGGAGTCAGGCAATCAGCCCCAGCATTTT. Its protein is CASSRESGNQPQHF.